The following is a T cell receptor delta chain sequence with its context. The antigen is undetermined. This sample is part of a study of Vδ1+ human thymocytes. Trimming shortened V by 2 bases and J by 3 bases, and 22 bases separated the two germline ends. The CDR3 contains 18 residues. In germline, CDR1 is TSWWSYY, CDR2 QGS. The template was reverse-transcribed extracted RNA. Pooled V-gene forward primers with one constant-region reverse primer generated the CDR3 amplicons by multiplex PCR. TCRdb re-processed the multiplex PCR reads using CATT. Of around 56,000 delta-chain clones detected, about 14% appear once; the ten largest clones hold roughly 0.37%. Study-wide results and limits: Unexpected Vdelta2 sequences could cause misinterpretation of bulk repertoire data. Thymic TRG and TRD repertoires appeared highly polyclonal, with Gaussian CDR3 length distributions.

The sequence was collected from a girl less than two years old who had congenital heart surgery. The chain recombines TRDV1 with TRDJ1; D remains ambiguous. Sequencing input: Vdelta1+ gamma-delta thymocytes from the thymus. Subset specified: FACS-sorted CD3+ TCRalphabeta- TCRVdelta1+ TCRVdelta2- thymocytes. The CDR3 sequence is CALGEARLRWVQSDKLIF. Here the CDR3 DNA reads TGTGCTCTTGGGGAAGCTCGTCTACGGTGGGTACAATCCGATAAACTCATCTTT.